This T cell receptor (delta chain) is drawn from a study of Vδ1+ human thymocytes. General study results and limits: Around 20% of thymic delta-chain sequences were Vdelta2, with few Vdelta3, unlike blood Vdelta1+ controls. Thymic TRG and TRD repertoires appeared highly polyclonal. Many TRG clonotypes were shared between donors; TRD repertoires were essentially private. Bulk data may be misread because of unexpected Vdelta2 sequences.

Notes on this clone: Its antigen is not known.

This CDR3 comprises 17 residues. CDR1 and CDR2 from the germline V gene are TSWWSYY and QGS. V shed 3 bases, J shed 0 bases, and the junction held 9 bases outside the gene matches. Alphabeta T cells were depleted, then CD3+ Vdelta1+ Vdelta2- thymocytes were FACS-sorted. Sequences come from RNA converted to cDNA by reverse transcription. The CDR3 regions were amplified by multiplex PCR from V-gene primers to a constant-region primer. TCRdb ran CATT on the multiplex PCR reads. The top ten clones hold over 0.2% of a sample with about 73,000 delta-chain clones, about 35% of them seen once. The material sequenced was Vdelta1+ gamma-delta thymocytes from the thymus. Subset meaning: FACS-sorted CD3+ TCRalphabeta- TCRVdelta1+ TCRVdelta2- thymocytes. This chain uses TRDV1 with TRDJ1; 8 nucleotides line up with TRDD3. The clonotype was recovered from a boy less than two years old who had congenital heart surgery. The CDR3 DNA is TGTGCTCTTGGGGATAGTGCTGGGGGAACCTACACCGATAAACTCATCTTT. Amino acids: CALGDSAGGTYTDKLIF.